The next 21 T cell receptor beta chains were all read from a single sample in a study of blood T cells in healthy people across ages. A sample-barcoded 5' primer and a J-beta primer mix were used in a second PCR of roughly 7 to 11 cycles. TCRdb fed the 5' RACE reads into MiXCR, producing one record per CDR3 protein. The repertoire holds about 540,000 distinct CDR3 sequences, with about 24% as singletons. The same sample was also used in a study of T cells of mothers and their children.

Sequencing was performed on blood. These TCRs come from a boy younger than 18 in good health.

This clonotype was seen a handful of times. The chain has TRBV3-1 and TRBJ2-7; 9 nucleotides align to TRBD2. The CDR3 loop spans 15 amino acids. Trimming cost V 3 bases and J 6 bases; bases outside gene matches: 9. Germline loops: CDR1 LGHDT, CDR2 YNNKEL (reference sequence). The CDR3 loop reads CASSQLAGEASEQYF. Written as DNA, the CDR3 is TGTGCCAGCAGCCAGTTAGCGGGGGAAGCTTCCGAGCAGTACTTC.

The chain carries TRBV4-3 and TRBJ2-3, with a possible D match to TRBD2 (7 bases). Germline V gene data show CDR1 as LGHNA and CDR2 as YSLEER. V was cut by 0 bases and J by 6 bases, with 13 bases left in between. The length of the CDR3 is 15 residues. The CDR3 DNA follows: TGCGCCAGCAGCCAAGATTTAGGGGGGGCCGATACGCAGTATTTT. This translates into CASSQDLGGADTQYF.

This clonotype turned up a few times. This may be a read error: a much more frequent sequence differs by one nucleotide. The final CDR3 position lacks the conserved phenylalanine or tryptophan, pointing to a likely read error. This chain connects TRBV29-1 to TRBJ1-2, with TRBD1 as a possible D gene (5 bases). The CDR3 runs to 13 residues. Germline loops: CDR1 SQVTM, CDR2 ANQGSEA. Trimming removed 0 bases at V and 1 base at J, with 6 bases between. For the CDR3, the DNA is TGCAGCGTTGAAGAAGGGGTTAACTATGGCTACACCATC. This sequence encodes CSVEEGVNYGYTI.

This clonotype was counted between two and nine times. V and J are TRBV7-9 and TRBJ2-6; no definite D call. The ends were cut back, 5 bases at V and 1 base at J, with 12 bases in the middle. There are 16 residues in the CDR3. The germline CDR1 and CDR2 sequences are SEHNR and FQNEAQ (reference sequence). The CDR3 region is CASSLSPYSGANVLTF. The CDR3 DNA reads as TGTGCCAGCAGCCTTAGTCCATATTCTGGGGCCAACGTCCTGACTTTC.

On this clonotype itself: One end of the junction is discordant with germline, which a read error may explain. This chain connects TRBV29-1 to TRBJ1-1; possibly TRBD1 for D (6 bases). The CDR3 runs to 12 residues. In germline, CDR1 is SQVTM, CDR2 ANQGSEA. The CDR3 loop is CSAEQGNTEAFF. CDR3 bases: TGCAGCGCTGAACAGGGGAACACTGAAGCTTTCTTT.

In its sample, this clonotype was seen a few times. The J gene is TRBJ2-3, the V gene TRBV7-2; a weak D match, TRBD1 (5 bases). In germline, CDR1 is SGHTA, CDR2 FQGNSA. V gave up 5 bases and J gave up 1 base, with 16 bases separating them. The CDR3 consists of 16 residues. The CDR3 is CASSPQTEIGTDTQYF. The CDR3 nucleotides are TGTGCCAGCAGCCCCCAGACAGAGATCGGCACAGATACGCAGTATTTT.

This clonotype appeared many times. The chain couples TRBV11-2 to TRBJ2-3; no clear D. V dropped 0 bases and J dropped 0 bases, with 7 bases sitting between them. The CDR3 covers 15 residues. The V gene's germline CDR1 is SGHAT and CDR2 FQNNGV. The CDR3 is CASSLDGTSTDTQYF. As DNA, the CDR3 is TGTGCCAGCAGCTTAGACGGAACTAGCACAGATACGCAGTATTTT.

In this sample, this clonotype turned up once. The gene calls are TRBV3-1 and TRBJ2-3; D remains ambiguous. This CDR3 has 15 residues. V was trimmed by 0 bases and J by 6 bases, leaving 13 bases between them. The V gene's germline CDR1 is LGHDT and CDR2 YNNKEL (reference sequence). In DNA form, the CDR3 reads TGTGCCAGCAGCCAAGACTCGTATGGGATGGATACGCAGTATTTT. Protein: CASSQDSYGMDTQYF.

J is TRBJ2-7 and V is TRBV4-3; TRBD2 matches at 8 bases. CDR1 is LGHNA and CDR2 is YSLEER in the germline V gene. The V gene end was trimmed by 0 bases and the J gene end by 2 bases; junction bases not matched to a gene: 6. CDR3 length: 16 residues. As DNA, the CDR3 is TGCGCCAGCAGCCAAGAGCGAGTAGCGGGGACCTACGAGCAGTACTTC. As protein: CASSQERVAGTYEQYF.

V and J are TRBV4-3 and TRBJ2-7; the D is unclear. The CDR3 contains 16 residues. CDR1 and CDR2 (germline): LGHNA, YSLEER. The V end lost 4 bases, the J end lost 1 base, and 17 bases lay between the germline ends. CDR3 residues: CASSRRSEGLSYEQYF. In DNA, the CDR3 is TGCGCCAGCAGCCGGCGTTCAGAAGGCCTTTCCTACGAGCAGTACTTC.

This clonotype was seen more than once but under ten times. The gene calls are TRBV7-2 and TRBJ2-7, with TRBD2 matching over 7 bases. J was trimmed by 6 bases and V by 5 bases; bases with no gene match: 19. This CDR3 contains 17 residues. Per the germline V gene, CDR1 is SGHTA and CDR2 is FQGNSA. In nucleotides, the CDR3 is TGTGCCAGCAGCCCTAACCGGGACTACCAGATAGAACGCGAGCAGTACTTC. It yields the protein CASSPNRDYQIEREQYF.

In this sample, this clonotype turned up many times. The rearrangement links TRBV20-1 to TRBJ2-5; tentative D call: TRBD2 (6 bases). Germline CDR1 reads DFQATT; CDR2 reads SNEGSKA (reference sequence). There are 13 residues in the CDR3. The V end lost 4 bases, the J end lost 1 base, and 10 bases lay between the germline ends. The CDR3 coding sequence is TGCAGTGCTACCCGGACTATCCAAGAGACCCAGTACTTC. It codes for CSATRTIQETQYF.

This clonotype appeared a few times. CDR3 DNA: TGCAGCGTTGCGGGGACTAGCGGGCGACAAGAGACCCAGTACTTC. This encodes CSVAGTSGRQETQYF. The gene calls are TRBV29-1 and TRBJ2-5; 12 nucleotides align to TRBD2. Germline CDR1 and CDR2: SQVTM and ANQGSEA. The CDR3 has 15 amino acids. V dropped 4 bases and J dropped 2; count of bases not matched to a gene: 5.

The V call is TRBV25-1, the J call TRBJ2-4, with D possibly being TRBD2 (5 bases). Per germline, CDR1 MGHDK and CDR2 SYGVNS. This CDR3 is 15 amino acids long. V was clipped by 5 bases and J by 0 bases, with 11 bases between them. Here the CDR3 DNA reads TGTGCCAGCAGTCGCCTGGCGGGAGCCAAAAACATTCAGTACTTC. This encodes CASSRLAGAKNIQYF.

This clonotype was found once. The chain has TRBV25-1 and TRBJ2-7; the D is unclear. V lost 3 bases, J lost 3 bases, and 9 bases lay in between. The CDR3 totals 13 residues. Germline values: CDR1 MGHDK, CDR2 SYGVNS. The CDR3 reads CASSETARYEQYF. CDR3 coding DNA: TGTGCCAGCAGTGAGACCGCTCGCTACGAGCAGTACTTC.

J is TRBJ2-7 and V is TRBV6-1; no clear D gene. In germline, CDR1 is MNHNS, CDR2 SASEGT. The CDR3 spans 15 residues. V was shortened by 1 base and J by 0 bases, with 10 bases between the two germline ends. The CDR3 coding sequence is TGTGCCAGCAGTGAAGTCTACCAGAGCTCCTACGAGCAGTACTTC. Residues: CASSEVYQSSYEQYF.

The chain employs TRBV9 and TRBJ2-5, with D perhaps being TRBD1 or TRBD2 (5 bases each). Near its end, the DNA agrees better with TRBJ2-1, so the J call may be wrong. The CDR3 sequence is 14 residues long. Germline CDR1 and CDR2: SGDLS and YYNGEE. The chain's CDR3 is CASSVSGTPNEQFF. The CDR3, as DNA: TGTGCCAGCAGCGTATCGGGGACCCCGAATGAGCAGTTCTTC.

The chain joins TRBV29-1 to TRBJ2-5; 7 bases map to TRBD1. CDR1 and CDR2 (germline): SQVTM, ANQGSEA. V shed 4 bases and J 11 bases; nucleotides not matched to a gene: 10. The CDR3 sequence is 12 residues long. The CDR3 DNA follows: TGCAGCGTTGCCACAGGGGAACTCGTGCAGTACTTC. Protein sequence: CSVATGELVQYF.

The genes are TRBV6-2 or TRBV6-3 and TRBJ1-2; D is ambiguous. Per the germline V gene, CDR1 is MNHEY and CDR2 is SVGEGT. V gave up 6 bases and J gave up 6 bases, with 14 bases separating them. The CDR3 loop spans 13 amino acids. The CDR3 nucleotides read TGTGCCAGCAGACCATCGCAGTCGGATGGCTACACCTTC. It specifies CASRPSQSDGYTF.

This clonotype has a handful of counts. The V call is TRBV28, the J call TRBJ2-3; TRBD1 aligns across 9 bases. The ends lost 7 bases at V and 2 bases at J; junction bases unmatched: 7. The CDR3 sequence is 15 residues long. Germline CDR1 reads MDHEN; CDR2 reads SYDVKM. The CDR3: CASNHRDRVTDTQYF. The CDR3 DNA reads as TGTGCCAGCAATCACCGGGACAGGGTCACAGATACGCAGTATTTT.

The gene calls are TRBV9 and TRBJ1-2; a weak D match, TRBD1 (5 bases). The CDR3 runs to 15 residues. V was cut by 3 bases and J by 3 bases, with 15 bases left in between. Germline V CDR1 and CDR2: SGDLS, YYNGEE. Written as DNA, the CDR3 is TGTGCCAGCAGCGGGCTAAGGGGAGGCCACTATGGCTACACCTTC. Residues: CASSGLRGGHYGYTF.